The sequence of this T cell receptor (beta chain) was determined in a study of naive and memory T cell subsets. From the second PCR step, alpha and beta chains were amplified apart. Trimming cost V 0 bases and J 4 bases, with 8 bases left between them. CDR3 length: 14 residues. CDR1 is SGHTA, CDR2 FQGNSA, per germline. This clonotype was seen ten or more times. Two oligonucleotides, mixed equimolar, formed the beta constant-region primer covering TRBC1 and TRBC2. Four rounds of PCR amplified the ligated cDNA using nested alpha and beta constant-region primers plus SP2. TCRdb reprocessed the UMI-ligation and nested PCR reads with MiXCR, giving one entry per CDR3 protein. The table has some 30,000 distinct CDR3 sequences, 15% to 20% seen once.

Sequenced: effector memory CD4+ T cells from blood. Regarding subset: effector memory, CD45RA- CD27-. The genes are TRBV7-2 and TRBJ2-3; no clear D gene. This receptor was taken from a human donor in good health. CDR3 in DNA: TGTGCCAGCAGCTTAGCTTCCCAGTCAGATACGCAGTATTTT. The encoded protein is CASSLASQSDTQYF.